This T cell receptor beta chain is from a study of graft-versus-host responses after intestinal transplantation. Some clones are missing from TCRdb's copy, which holds only in-frame ones; the method was immunoSEQ multiplex PCR. The table lists 80,000 to 95,000 clones, roughly 91% of them singletons. As for this clone: What it recognizes is unknown.

V shed 0 bases, J shed 4 bases, and the junction held 2 bases outside the gene matches. This CDR3 is built from 15 residues. The germline CDR1 and CDR2 sequences are SGHKS and YYEKEE (reference sequence). V gene TRBV5-5 combines with J gene TRBJ2-5, with TRBD1 matching 11 bases. This clonotype originated in a human donor who received an intestinal transplant. The input for sequencing was unstimulated CD8+ T cells sorted from spleen or lymph node cells, taken before intestinal transplant. CDR3 DNA sequence: TGTGCCAGCAGCTTGGGGGGGACAGGGGGAGAGACCCAGTACTTC. Its translation is CASSLGGTGGETQYF.